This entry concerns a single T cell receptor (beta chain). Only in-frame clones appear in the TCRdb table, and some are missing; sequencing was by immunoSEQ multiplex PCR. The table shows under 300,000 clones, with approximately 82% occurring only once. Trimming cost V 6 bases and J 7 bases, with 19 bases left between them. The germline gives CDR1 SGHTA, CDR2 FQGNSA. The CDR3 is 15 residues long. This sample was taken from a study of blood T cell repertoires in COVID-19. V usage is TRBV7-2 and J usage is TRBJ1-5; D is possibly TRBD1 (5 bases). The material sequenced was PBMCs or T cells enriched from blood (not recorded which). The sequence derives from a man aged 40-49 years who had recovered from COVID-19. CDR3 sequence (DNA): TGTGCCAGCAGTTCCGCATGGGGCCCGGGCCAGCCCCAGCATTTT. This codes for CASSSAWGPGQPQHF.